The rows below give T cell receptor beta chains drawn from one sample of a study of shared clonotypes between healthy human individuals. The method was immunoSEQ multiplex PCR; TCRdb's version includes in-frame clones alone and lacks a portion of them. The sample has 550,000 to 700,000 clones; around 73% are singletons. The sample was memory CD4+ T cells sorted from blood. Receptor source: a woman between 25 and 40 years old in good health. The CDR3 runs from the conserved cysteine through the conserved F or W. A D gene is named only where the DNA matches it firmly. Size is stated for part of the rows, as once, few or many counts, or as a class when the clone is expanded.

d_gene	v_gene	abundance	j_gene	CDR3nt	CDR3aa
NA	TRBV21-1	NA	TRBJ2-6	TGTGCCAGCAGCCCTCCGAGTGGGGCCAACGTCCTGACTTTC	CASSPPSGANVLTF
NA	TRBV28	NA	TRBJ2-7	TGTGCCACGGCGATTGGCGGAGGGACCTACGAGCAGTACTTC	CATAIGGGTYEQYF
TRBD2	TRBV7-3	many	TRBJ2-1	TGTGCCAGCAGGTTTACTAGCGTCGGGAACAATGAGCAGTTCTTC	CASRFTSVGNNEQFF
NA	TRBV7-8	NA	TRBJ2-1	TGTGCCAGCAGCTTAGGGCTTTACAATGAGCAGTTCTTC	CASSLGLYNEQFF
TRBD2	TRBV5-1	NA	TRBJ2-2	TGCGCCAGCAGCTTGGTTCCTCTCCGGGCGGGAGATTCGGGCACCGGGGAGCTGTTTTTT	CASSLVPLRAGDSGTGELFF
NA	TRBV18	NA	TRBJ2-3	TGTGCCAGCTCACCATACGATTCTCTCACAGATACGCAGTATTTT	CASSPYDSLTDTQYF
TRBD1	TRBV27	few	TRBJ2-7	TGTGCCAGGTGGACAGGGGGCCCCCGTGGGCACGTGGAGCAGTACTTC	CARWTGGPRGHVEQYF
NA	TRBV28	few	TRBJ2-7	TGTGCCAGCAGCAGGGCCTCCTACGAGCAGTACTTC	CASSRASYEQYF
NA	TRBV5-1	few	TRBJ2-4	TGCGCCAGCAGCTTCGGAGGAACCAAAAACATTCAGTACTTC	CASSFGGTKNIQYF
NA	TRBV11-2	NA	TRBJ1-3	TGTGCCAGCACCGTGAGACGTTCCTCTGGAAACACCATATATTTT	CASTVRRSSGNTIYF
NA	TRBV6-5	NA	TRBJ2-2	TGTGCCAGCAGTTACTCGTATATCGGGGAGCTGTTTTTT	CASSYSYIGELFF
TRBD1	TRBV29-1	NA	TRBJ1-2	TGCAGCGTTGAGGCGACAGGGGGCGACTATGGCTACACCTTC	CSVEATGGDYGYTF
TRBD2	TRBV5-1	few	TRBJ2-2	TGCGCCAGCAGCTTGGGGACTAGCGGCTTGAGACACGGGGAGCTGTTTTTT	CASSLGTSGLRHGELFF
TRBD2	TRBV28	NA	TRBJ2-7	TGTGCCAGCAGCCCAGCGGGGGAGGCTTACGAGCAGTACTTC	CASSPAGEAYEQYF
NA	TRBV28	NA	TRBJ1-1	TGTGCCAGCATAAAGACCCTGAACACTGAAGCTTTCTTT	CASIKTLNTEAFF
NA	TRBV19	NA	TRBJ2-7	TGTGCCAGTAGTATTCCCGACAGAAAATACGAGCAGTACTTC	CASSIPDRKYEQYF
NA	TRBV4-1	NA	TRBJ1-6	TGCGCCAGCAGCCAAGAAGGGTCGCATTCACCCCTCCACTTT	CASSQEGSHSPLHF
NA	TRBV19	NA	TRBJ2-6	TGTGCCAGTAGGAACGGGGGCTCTGGGGCCAACGTCCTGACTTTC	CASRNGGSGANVLTF
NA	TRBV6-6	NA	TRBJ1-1	TGTGCCAGCAGTTACTCGAGGGAGTCAGCTTTCTTT	CASSYSRESAFF
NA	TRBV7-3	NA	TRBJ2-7	TGTGCCAGCAGCTTAATTCTCCGGGCCAGGAGGAACGAGCAGTACTTC	CASSLILRARRNEQYF
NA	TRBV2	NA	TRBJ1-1	TGTGCCAGCACCCGGACGAATTCGAACACTGAAGCTTTCTTT	CASTRTNSNTEAFF
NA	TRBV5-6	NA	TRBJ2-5	TGTGCCAGCAGTCCGTATCGGCTTCGGGAGACCCAGTACTTC	CASSPYRLRETQYF
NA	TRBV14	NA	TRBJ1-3	TGTGCCAGCAGCCAATCGCGCAGGGTATCTGGAAACACCATATATTTT	CASSQSRRVSGNTIYF
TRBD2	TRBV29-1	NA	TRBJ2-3	TGCAGCGTTGAGGATCGGGAGGGGGCAGATACGCAGTATTTT	CSVEDREGADTQYF
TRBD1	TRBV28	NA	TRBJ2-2	TGTGCCAGCAGCAAATCGGGGACAGTCTTCACCGGGGAGCTGTTTTTT	CASSKSGTVFTGELFF
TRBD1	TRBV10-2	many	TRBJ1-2	TGCGCCAGCAGCGGGACAGGGGATTATGGCTACACCTTC	CASSGTGDYGYTF
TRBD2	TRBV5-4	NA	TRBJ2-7	TGTGCCAGCAGCCTTGGACTAGCGGGAGATGGGTACGAGCAGTACTTC	CASSLGLAGDGYEQYF
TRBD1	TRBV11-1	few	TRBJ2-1	TGTGCCAGCAGCTCAGGACAGGGCTACAATGAGCAGTTCTTC	CASSSGQGYNEQFF
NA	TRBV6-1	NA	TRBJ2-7	TGTGCCAGCAGTCCGGGTCATAGGGCCTACGAGCAGTACTTC	CASSPGHRAYEQYF
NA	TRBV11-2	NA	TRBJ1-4	TGTGCCAGCAGCCCCAGCCGGAGGGAGCATGAAAAACTGTTTTTT	CASSPSRREHEKLFF
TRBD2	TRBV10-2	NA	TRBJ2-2	TGCGCCAGCAGTGATCAAGGACTAGCCACCGGGGAGCTGTTTTTT	CASSDQGLATGELFF
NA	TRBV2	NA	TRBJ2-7	TGTGCCAGCAACGAATGGGACACAACCTACGAGCAGTACTTC	CASNEWDTTYEQYF